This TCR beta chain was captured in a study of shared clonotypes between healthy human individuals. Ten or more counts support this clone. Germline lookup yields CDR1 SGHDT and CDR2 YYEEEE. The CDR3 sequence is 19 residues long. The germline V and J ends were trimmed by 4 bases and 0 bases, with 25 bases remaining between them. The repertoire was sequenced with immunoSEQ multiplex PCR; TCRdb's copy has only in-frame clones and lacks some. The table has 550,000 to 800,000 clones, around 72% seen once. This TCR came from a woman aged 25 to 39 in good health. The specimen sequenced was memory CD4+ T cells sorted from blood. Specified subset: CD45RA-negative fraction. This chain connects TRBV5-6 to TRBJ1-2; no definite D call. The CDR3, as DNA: TGTGCCAGCAGCCGCCTCGAAGGGCGAATCCGTACAGCTAACTATGGCTACACCTTC. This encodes CASSRLEGRIRTANYGYTF.